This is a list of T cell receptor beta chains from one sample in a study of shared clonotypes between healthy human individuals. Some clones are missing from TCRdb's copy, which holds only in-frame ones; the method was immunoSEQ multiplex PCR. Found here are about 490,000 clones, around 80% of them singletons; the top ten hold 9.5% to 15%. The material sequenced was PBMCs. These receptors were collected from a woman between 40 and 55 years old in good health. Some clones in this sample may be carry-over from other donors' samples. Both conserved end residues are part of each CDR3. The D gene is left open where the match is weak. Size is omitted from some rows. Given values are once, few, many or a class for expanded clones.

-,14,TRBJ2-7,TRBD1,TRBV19,CASSRDRDSYEQYF,TGTGCCAGTAGTAGGGACAGGGATTCCTACGAGCAGTACTTC
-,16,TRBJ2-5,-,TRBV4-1,CASSQDPRGIQETQYF,TGCGCCAGCAGCCAAGATCCCAGGGGAATCCAAGAGACCCAGTACTTC
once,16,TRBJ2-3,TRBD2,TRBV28,CASRETLGGSTDTQYF,TGTGCCAGCAGAGAAACTCTGGGAGGGAGCACAGATACGCAGTATTTT
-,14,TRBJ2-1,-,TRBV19,CASNLGGSYNEQFF,TGTGCCAGTAACCTCGGGGGTTCCTACAATGAGCAGTTCTTC
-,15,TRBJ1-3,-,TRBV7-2,CASSPSLGSGNTIYF,TGTGCCAGCAGCCCTAGTCTGGGTTCTGGAAACACCATATATTTT
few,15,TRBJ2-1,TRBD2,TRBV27,CASSLASGRYNEQFF,TGTGCCAGCAGTTTAGCTAGCGGGAGATACAATGAGCAGTTCTTC
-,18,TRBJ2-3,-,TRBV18,CASSRTRGGGYNTDTQYF,TGTGCCAGCTCACGCACCAGAGGTGGGGGGTACAACACAGATACGCAGTATTTT
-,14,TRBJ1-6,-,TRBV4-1,CASTTGRGNSPLHF,TGCGCCAGCACTACAGGGAGAGGGAATTCACCCCTCCACTTT
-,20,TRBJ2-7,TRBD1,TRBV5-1,CASSLLSPGAGTAVYYEQYF,TGCGCCAGCAGCCTATTATCCCCCGGGGCAGGGACAGCGGTTTACTACGAGCAGTACTTC
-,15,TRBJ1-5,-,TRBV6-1,CASSEAVTSNQPQHF,TGTGCCAGCAGTGAAGCGGTCACCAGCAATCAGCCCCAGCATTTT
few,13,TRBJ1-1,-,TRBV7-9,CASSLAAPTEAFF,TGTGCCAGCAGCTTAGCAGCTCCGACTGAAGCTTTCTTT
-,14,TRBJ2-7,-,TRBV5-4,CASSQERVGSEQYF,TGTGCCAGCAGCCAAGAGAGGGTCGGTTCTGAGCAGTACTTC
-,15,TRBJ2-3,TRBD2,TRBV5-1,CASSLGLAGTDTQYF,TGCGCCAGCAGCTTGGGACTAGCAGGCACAGATACGCAGTATTTT
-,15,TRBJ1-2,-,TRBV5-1,CASSGDTPGAGGYTF,TGCGCCAGCAGCGGGGACACTCCCGGGGCAGGTGGCTACACCTTC
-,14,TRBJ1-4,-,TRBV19,CASKETGTHEKLFF,TGTGCCAGTAAAGAAACTGGGACACACGAAAAACTGTTTTTT
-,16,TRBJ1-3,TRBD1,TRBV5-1,CASSIQGVGSGNTIYF,TGCGCCAGCAGCATCCAGGGGGTTGGATCTGGAAACACCATATATTTT
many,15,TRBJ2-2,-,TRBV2,CASSEAEPNTGELFF,TGTGCCAGCAGTGAGGCGGAACCGAACACCGGGGAGCTGTTTTTT
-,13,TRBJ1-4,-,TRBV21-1,CASSRPRDRFAPF,TGTGCCAGCAGCAGGCCGAGGGACAGGTTCGCCCCTTTT
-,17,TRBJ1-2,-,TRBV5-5,CASSPELGSKLNYGYTF,TGTGCCAGCAGCCCGGAGTTAGGCAGCAAGCTAAACTATGGCTACACCTTC
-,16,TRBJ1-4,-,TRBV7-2,CASSLGGGTTNEKLFF,TGTGCCAGCAGCTTAGGCGGGGGAACAACTAATGAAAAACTGTTTTTT
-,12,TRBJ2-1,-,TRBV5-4,CASSHPYNEQFF,TGTGCCAGCAGCCACCCTTACAATGAGCAGTTCTTC
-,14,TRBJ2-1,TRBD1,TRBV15,CATSRQGAYNEQFF,TGTGCCACCAGCAGACAGGGGGCCTACAATGAGCAGTTCTTC
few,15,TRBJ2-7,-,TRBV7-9,CASSLVGGTSSEQYF,TGTGCCAGCAGCTTAGTGGGGGGTACGTCTTCCGAGCAGTACTTC